This TCR beta chain comes out of a study of cytomegalovirus exposure and HLA in healthy donors. Overall study: Among about 380 genotyped donors, roughly 81% fell in the Caucasian-associated ancestry cluster. Study-wide findings and caveats: Both high specificity and high sensitivity reportedly marked the classifier's diagnosis of cytomegalovirus status.

Germline V gene data show CDR1 as SGHNT and CDR2 as YENEEA. The CDR3 has 15 residues. PCR primers comprised 60 Vbeta and 13 Jbeta primers. The data were produced by immunoSEQ multiplex PCR, yet TCRdb's version contains in-frame clones alone and is incomplete. This sample's clone table lists more than 50,000 clones. In regard to this clone: Its cognate antigen is unknown. The junction shows a germline mismatch at one end, possibly a read error.

Sample: PBMCs. The source of this sequence is a man aged 50 or older in good health and CMV-seropositive. V gene TRBV11-3 combines with J gene TRBJ2-1, with a possible D match to TRBD1 (5 bases). The CDR3 DNA is TGTGCCAGCAGCCCCAGGGAAAGCTCCGACAATGAGCAGTTCTTC. Residues: CASSPRESSDNEQFF.